These T cell receptor beta chains were read from a single sample in a study of OX40 agonist ivuxolimab in advanced cancers. The method was immunoSEQ multiplex PCR; TCRdb's version includes in-frame clones alone and lacks a portion of them. Counted here are 55,000 to 65,000 clones, roughly 92% occurring once; the ten biggest clones make up about 17%. The sequences come from CD4+ or CD8+ T cells sorted from blood, collected in a trial of the OX40 agonist ivuxolimab. These receptors came from an adult with an advanced solid tumor such as melanoma, head and neck, liver or kidney cancer. Each CDR3 is given with its conserved first and last residue. A D gene is named only where the DNA matches it firmly. Size tells how often a clone was seen (once, few, many) or the class of an expanded clone, and some rows leave it out.

j_gene	d_gene	v_gene	abundance	CDR3aa	CDR3nt
TRBJ2-7	NA	TRBV20-1	NA	CSAGGYEQYF	TGCAGTGCAGGAGGGTACGAGCAGTACTTC
TRBJ2-7	NA	TRBV27	NA	CASSSLAGPAYEQYF	TGTGCCAGCAGTTCGTTAGCTGGACCCGCCTACGAGCAGTACTTC
TRBJ2-1	TRBD1	TRBV27	NA	CASSLSSGTDNEQFF	TGTGCCAGCAGTCTTAGCTCCGGGACAGACAATGAGCAGTTCTTC
TRBJ2-5	TRBD2	TRBV10-2	NA	CASSESTLSGGPQETQYF	TGCGCCAGCAGTGAGTCGACTCTTAGCGGGGGACCCCAAGAGACCCAGTACTTC
TRBJ2-7	TRBD1	TRBV29-1	NA	CSVVGGSTYEQCF	TGCAGCGTTGTAGGGGGCTCCACCTACGAGCAGTGCTTC
TRBJ2-3	TRBD1	TRBV13	once	CASSLTGGRWYF	TGTGCCAGCAGCTTGACAGGGGGCAGGTGGTATTTT
TRBJ2-7	NA	TRBV6-5	NA	CASSEPQGSHEQYF	TGTGCCAGCAGTGAACCACAGGGAAGCCACGAGCAGTACTTC
TRBJ2-1	NA	TRBV7-9	NA	CASSYPGAHRGEQFF	TGTGCCAGCAGCTACCCTGGGGCCCATAGAGGTGAGCAGTTCTTC
TRBJ2-7	NA	TRBV5-8	NA	CASSGRDSEQYF	TGTGCCAGCAGCGGGCGGGACAGTGAGCAGTACTTC
TRBJ2-7	NA	TRBV15	NA	CATSRDRSYEQYF	TGTGCCACCAGCAGAGATAGAAGTTACGAGCAGTACTTC
TRBJ1-2	TRBD1	TRBV7-9	NA	CASSLETGKDYGYTF	TGTGCCAGCAGCTTAGAGACAGGGAAGGACTATGGCTACACCTTC
TRBJ2-7	TRBD1	TRBV10-3	NA	CAISEYPGQGRYEQYF	TGTGCCATCAGTGAATACCCCGGACAGGGGCGATACGAGCAGTACTTC
TRBJ2-7	NA	TRBV11-2	NA	CASNIAVYYEQYF	TGTGCCAGCAATATAGCGGTGTACTACGAGCAGTACTTC
TRBJ2-7	TRBD1	TRBV29-1	NA	CSVESVGQGTYEQYF	TGCAGCGTTGAAAGCGTGGGACAGGGGACCTACGAGCAGTACTTC
TRBJ1-5	NA	TRBV28	few	CASSSGRSNQPQHF	TGTGCCAGCAGTTCAGGGAGAAGCAATCAGCCCCAGCATTTT
TRBJ2-1	NA	TRBV5-1	NA	CASSPTGGDYNEQFF	TGCGCCAGCAGTCCTACAGGGGGGGACTACAATGAGCAGTTCTTC
TRBJ2-7	TRBD1	TRBV11-2	NA	CASSSGTGYSYEQYF	TGTGCCAGCAGCTCCGGGACAGGGTATTCCTACGAGCAGTACTTC
TRBJ2-5	NA	TRBV7-9	NA	CASSLPRGTGQETQYF	TGTGCCAGCAGCTTACCCCGGGGTACAGGGCAAGAGACCCAGTACTTC
TRBJ2-1	TRBD2	TRBV7-9	NA	CASSLGGVNEQFF	TGTGCCAGCAGCCTTGGGGGGGTCAATGAGCAGTTCTTC
TRBJ1-2	NA	TRBV5-5	NA	CASSGTPYLDYGYTF	TGTGCCAGCAGCGGGACACCCTATCTGGACTATGGCTACACCTTC
TRBJ1-5	NA	TRBV6-1	NA	CASSNQPQHF	TGTGCCAGCAGTAATCAGCCCCAGCATTTT
TRBJ1-2	NA	TRBV10-3	NA	CAISEEPTFYNYGYTF	TGTGCCATCAGCGAGGAGCCCACCTTCTACAACTATGGCTACACCTTC
TRBJ1-1	TRBD1	TRBV6-1	many	CASSEEEGAVTEAFF	TGTGCCAGCAGTGAAGAAGAGGGGGCAGTCACTGAAGCTTTCTTT
TRBJ2-6	NA	TRBV13	NA	CASSPTPGGTDDSGANVLTF	TGTGCCAGCAGCCCGACTCCGGGCGGGACGGACGACTCTGGGGCCAACGTCCTGACTTTC
TRBJ2-7	NA	TRBV6-5	NA	CASSYQQGYEQYF	TGTGCCAGCAGTTACCAACAGGGCTACGAGCAGTACTTC
TRBJ2-7	TRBD1	TRBV6-1	NA	CASSSSGQGTEQYF	TGTGCCAGCAGCTCCTCCGGACAGGGAACCGAGCAGTACTTC
TRBJ2-7	NA	TRBV7-2	NA	CASSLEVLSAYEQYF	TGTGCCAGCAGCTTAGAGGTCCTTTCAGCCTACGAGCAGTACTTC
TRBJ1-5	NA	TRBV27	NA	CASSLDGPWSNQPQHF	TGTGCCAGCAGTTTAGATGGGCCTTGGAGCAATCAGCCCCAGCATTTT